This T cell receptor (beta chain) was obtained from a study of blood T cell repertoires in COVID-19. Overall study context: Samples taken during acute and convalescent COVID-19 were collected in the United States, Italy and Spain. From T cells, B-cell-depleted T cells, or PBMCs came the material, which was cDNA or gDNA.

Per the original methods: Estimation of nucleated cell counts was performed using reference gene primer amplification. Method: immunoSEQ multiplex PCR; TCRdb's copy keeps in-frame clones and lacks some. The V and J calls and the clone size are those of that table, but D and trimming were determined from the DNA. The sample yields approximately 150,000 clones, approximately 78% seen once. The germline gives CDR1 KGHDR, CDR2 SFDVKD. Germline trimming cut 4 bases from V and 7 bases from J; bases unmatched to any gene: 9. The CDR3 runs to 17 residues. This chain joins TRBV24-1 and TRBJ2-1, with TRBD2 matching over 13 bases. This receptor was identified in a human donor in a cohort sampled during active COVID-19. Sequenced input: peripheral blood. The CDR3 region is CATSDSWTSGSENEQFF. CDR3 in DNA: TGTGCCACCAGTGACTCATGGACTAGCGGGAGTGAAAATGAGCAGTTCTTC.